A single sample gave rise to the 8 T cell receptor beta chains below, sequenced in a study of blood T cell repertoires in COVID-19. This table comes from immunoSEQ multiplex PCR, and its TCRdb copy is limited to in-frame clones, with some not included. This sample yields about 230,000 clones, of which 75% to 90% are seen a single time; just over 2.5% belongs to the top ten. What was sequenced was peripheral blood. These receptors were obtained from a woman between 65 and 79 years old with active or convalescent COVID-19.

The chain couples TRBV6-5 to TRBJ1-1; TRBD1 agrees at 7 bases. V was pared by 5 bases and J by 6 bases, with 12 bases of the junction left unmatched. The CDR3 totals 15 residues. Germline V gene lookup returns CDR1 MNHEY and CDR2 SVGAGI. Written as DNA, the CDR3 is TGTGCCAGCAGTCCGACCCCGACAGGGATCGCTGAAGCTTTCTTT. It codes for CASSPTPTGIAEAFF.

The CDR3, as DNA: TGCGCCAGCAGCGAACAACCGGGTCCAAACACCGGGGAGCTGTTTTTT. Protein sequence: CASSEQPGPNTGELFF. The chain joins TRBV4-3 to TRBJ2-2; no clear D. Per the germline V gene, CDR1 is LGHNA and CDR2 is YSLEER. V shed 5 bases and J shed 2 bases, with 15 bases lying between them. CDR3 length: 16 amino acids.

The CDR3, as DNA: TGCGCCAGCAGCTCCAAAGAGACCCAGTACTTC. Its protein is CASSSKETQYF. The chain employs TRBV5-1 and TRBJ2-5; D is unresolved. CDR3 size: 11 residues. Germline V gene data show CDR1 as SGHRS and CDR2 as YFSETQ. V lost 3 bases and J lost 3, with 3 bases in between.

CDR3 in amino acids: CASRRLAGVPNEQFF. DNA of the CDR3: TGTGCCAGCAGACGTCTAGCGGGAGTGCCCAATGAGCAGTTCTTC. The chain uses TRBV6-1 and TRBJ2-1; TRBD2 matches at 10 bases. Germline assignment: CDR1 MNHNS and CDR2 SASEGT. Trimming took 6 bases from V and 6 from J; bases not matched to a gene: 8. This CDR3 spans 15 amino acids.

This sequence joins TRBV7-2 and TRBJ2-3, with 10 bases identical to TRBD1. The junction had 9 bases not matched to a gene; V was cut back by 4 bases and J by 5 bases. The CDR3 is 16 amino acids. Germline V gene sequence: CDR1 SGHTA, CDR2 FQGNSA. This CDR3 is CASSSSGTGVIDTQYF. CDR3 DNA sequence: TGTGCCAGCAGCTCATCGGGGACAGGGGTTATAGATACGCAGTATTTT.

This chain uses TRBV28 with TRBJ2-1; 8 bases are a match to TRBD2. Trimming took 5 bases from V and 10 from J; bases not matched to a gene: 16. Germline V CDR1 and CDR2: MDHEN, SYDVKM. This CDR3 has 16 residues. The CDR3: CASSPTSGAGEGEQFF. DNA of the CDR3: TGTGCCAGCAGTCCTACTAGTGGAGCGGGAGAAGGAGAGCAGTTCTTC.

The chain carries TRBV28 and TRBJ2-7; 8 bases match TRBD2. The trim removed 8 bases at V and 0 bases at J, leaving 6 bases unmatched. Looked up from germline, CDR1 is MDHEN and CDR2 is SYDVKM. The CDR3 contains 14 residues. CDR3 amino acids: CASRNSGTSYEQYF. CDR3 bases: TGTGCCAGCCGTAATAGCGGGACCTCCTACGAGCAGTACTTC.

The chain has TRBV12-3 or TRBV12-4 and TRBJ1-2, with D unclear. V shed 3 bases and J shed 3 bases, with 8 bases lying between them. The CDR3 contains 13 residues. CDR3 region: CASSLVEDYGYTF. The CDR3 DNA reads TGTGCCAGCAGTTTGGTAGAGGACTATGGCTACACCTTC.